Each of the 13 T cell receptor beta chains below was sequenced from the same sample in a study of CD4 T cells in relation to SARS-CoV-2 and coronaviruses. Clones were sequenced by immunoSEQ multiplex PCR, and TCRdb holds only the in-frame ones, with some missing. The table shows approximately 20,000 clones, with around 81% occurring only once. Antigens for these TCRs are unknown. The unexposed donors gave CD4+ T cells in about 2011-2018, prior to COVID-19. CD4+ T cells were isolated from the cells after more than 8 days of culture. Sequencing used CD4+ T cells from PBMCs, cultured in vitro. The receptors here all came from a human donor in good health.

This rearrangement joins TRBV6-6 to TRBJ2-3, with D maybe TRBD1 (5 bases). V shed 4 bases and J shed 0 bases, with 11 bases lying between them. Germline V gives CDR1 MNHNY, CDR2 SVGAGI (reference sequence). The CDR3 is made up of 15 amino acids. CDR3: CASSFGQTSTDTQYF. DNA for the CDR3: TGTGCCAGCAGTTTCGGACAAACTAGCACAGATACGCAGTATTTT.

The rearrangement links TRBV4-1 to TRBJ1-5, with 7 positions matching TRBD1. Germline lookup yields CDR1 MGHRA and CDR2 YSYEKL. The CDR3 consists of 14 residues. With 4 bases clipped from V and 2 bases from J, the junction kept 2 bases outside the gene matches. In DNA, the CDR3 is TGCGCCAGCAGCCGGCAGGGGGGCAATCAGCCCCAGCATTTT. Its translation is CASSRQGGNQPQHF.

In nucleotides, the CDR3 is TGTGCCGTAGGGACCCGCACAGATACGCAGTATTTT. Translation gives CAVGTRTDTQYF. The chain couples TRBV6-6 to TRBJ2-3; D might be TRBD1 or TRBD2, each matching 5 bases. Germline values: CDR1 MNHNY, CDR2 SVGAGI (reference sequence). Between the trimmed V and J ends, which lost 11 bases and 1 base, there was a span of 10 bases. The CDR3 sequence is 12 residues long.

The chain has TRBV7-3 and TRBJ2-1; D perhaps matches TRBD2 (7 bases). The CDR3 runs 14 residues. V gave up 0 bases and J gave up 8 bases, with 11 bases separating them. CDR1 and CDR2 from the germline V gene are SGHTA and FQGTGA. The CDR3 sequence is CASSLTGGRDEQFF. CDR3 nucleotide sequence: TGTGCCAGCAGCTTAACGGGGGGGCGGGATGAGCAGTTCTTC. The entire variable domain, with the rest obtained from reference TRBV7-3 and TRBJ2-1, is as follows: GAGVSQTPSNKVTEKGKYVELRCDPISGHTALYWYRQSLGQGPEFLIYFQGTGAADDSGLPNDRFFAVRPEGSVSTLKIQRTERGDSAVYLCASSLTGGRDEQFFGPGTRLTVL.

As DNA, the CDR3 is TGTGCCAGTAGTCCACGCTACAATGAGCAGTTCTTC. This encodes CASSPRYNEQFF. The rearrangement joins TRBV19 to TRBJ2-1; no clear D gene. Trimming removed 5 bases from V and 3 bases from J, with 5 bases in between. The length of the CDR3 is 12 residues. Germline assignment: CDR1 LNHDA and CDR2 SQIVND (reference sequence).

The CDR3 spells CASSIGDTSRNTIYF. In nucleotides, the CDR3 is TGTGCCAGTAGTATAGGGGACACATCGCGAAACACCATATATTTT. The V gene is TRBV19, the J gene TRBJ1-3; tentatively, D is TRBD1 (6 bases). The V gene lost 1 base and the J gene lost 5 bases, with 12 bases spanning the gap. Germline V gene lookup returns CDR1 LNHDA and CDR2 SQIVND (reference sequence). The CDR3 spans 15 residues.

The V and J genes are TRBV20-1 and TRBJ1-4; D is ambiguous. The length of the CDR3 is 11 residues. V was trimmed by 8 bases and J by 4 bases, leaving 8 bases between them. CDR1 and CDR2 (germline): DFQATT, SNEGSKA (reference sequence). The CDR3: CSSEFNEKLFF. The DNA of the CDR3 is TGCAGTTCGGAGTTTAATGAAAAACTGTTTTTT.

This chain joins TRBV19 and TRBJ1-3; D uncertain. Trimming shortened V by 6 bases and J by 0 bases, and 9 bases separated the two germline ends. This CDR3 is built from 14 residues. The germline V gene encodes CDR1 LNHDA and CDR2 SQIVND (reference sequence). CDR3 coding DNA: TGTGCCAGTAGGGCGGCATTCTCTGGAAACACCATATATTTT. Translated: CASRAAFSGNTIYF.

This sequence joins TRBV3-1 (or the pseudogene TRBV3-2) and TRBJ2-3; 8 bases are shared with TRBD2. Germline-derived CDR1 and CDR2 are LGHDT and YNNKEL (reference sequence). The CDR3 consists of 16 residues. Trimming cost V 3 bases and J 6 bases; bases outside gene matches: 11. The CDR3 DNA reads TGTGCCAGCAGCCAGCTCCGGGGGGGGGCTGGGGATACGCAGTATTTT. Translation gives CASSQLRGGAGDTQYF.

V is TRBV6-2 or TRBV6-3 and J is TRBJ1-6; D gene ambiguous. The CDR3 covers 16 residues. Germline V CDR1 and CDR2: MNHEY, SVGEGT. The germline V and J ends were trimmed by 2 bases and 0 bases, with 8 bases remaining between them. CDR3 loop: CASSYGELSYNSPLHF. CDR3 nucleotide sequence: TGTGCCAGCAGTTACGGAGAACTCTCCTATAATTCACCCCTCCACTTT.

This clone was seen more than once but under ten times. The rearrangement links TRBV6-2 or TRBV6-3 to TRBJ2-2; TRBD2 aligns across 8 bases. The ends lost 3 bases at V and 5 bases at J; junction bases unmatched: 2. Per the germline V gene, CDR1 is MNHEY and CDR2 is SVGEGT. The CDR3 totals 14 residues. Here the CDR3 reads CASSYSGETGELFF. The CDR3 coding sequence is TGTGCCAGCAGTTATAGCGGGGAGACCGGGGAGCTGTTTTTT.

The chain employs TRBV19 and TRBJ2-2; 7 positions agree with TRBD2. V shed 8 bases and J 4 bases; nucleotides not matched to a gene: 7. The CDR3 spans 14 residues. Germline V gene data show CDR1 as LNHDA and CDR2 as SQIVND (reference sequence). CDR3 bases: TGTGCCAGTGGGGAGGGCCCGTTCACCGGGGAGCTGTTTTTT. Translation gives CASGEGPFTGELFF.

The chain carries TRBV5-1 and TRBJ2-7, with D hard to call. The CDR3 sequence is 14 residues long. Trimming took off 0 bases at V and 2 bases at J, with 9 bases between the two ends. Germline-derived CDR1 and CDR2 are SGHRS and YFSETQ. The CDR3 here is CASSLGPSAYEQYF. CDR3 coding DNA: TGCGCCAGCAGCTTGGGACCCTCCGCCTACGAGCAGTACTTC.